The T cell receptor beta chain under discussion was sequenced for a study of shared clonotypes between healthy human individuals. A word on this clone: What it recognizes is unknown.

Study findings and constraints: Non-shared clonotypes displayed generation probabilities falling below those of clonotypes present in all four donors.

Positively selected for CCR7, the CD45RO-negative cells used as naive CD8 cells excluded terminally differentiated effector memory CD45RA+ cells. Donors comprised only Caucasian adults living in Nashville, Tennessee. Generated by immunoSEQ multiplex PCR, the TCRdb table keeps only in-frame clones and is missing some. The sample yields about 580,000 clones, nearly 98% seen once. V dropped 3 bases and J dropped 5 bases, with 9 bases sitting between them. Germline V gene data show CDR1 as SGHRS and CDR2 as YFSETQ. CDR3 length: 12 amino acids. This sequence was found in a man aged 25-45 years in good health. V and J are TRBV5-1 and TRBJ2-7; no firm D call. Sequencing was carried out using naive CD8+ T cells sorted from blood. CDR3 region: CASSSLNDEQYF. CDR3 coding DNA: TGCGCCAGCAGCTCCCTAAACGACGAGCAGTACTTC.